This T cell receptor (beta chain) was documented in a study of T cell responses to AZD1222 COVID-19 vaccine. TCRdb's copy holds only in-frame clones and misses some; the assay was immunoSEQ multiplex PCR. The table includes 15,000 to 20,000 clones, approximately 84% detected once. V lost 1 base to trimming and J lost 9 bases; unmatched junction nucleotides: 14. The length of the CDR3 is 16 residues. This clone was seen a few times. This specimen was peripheral blood, taken 28 days after the second AZD1222 dose. This TCR was sampled from an adult who received the AZD1222 COVID-19 vaccine. The rearrangement joins TRBV23-1 to TRBJ2-7, with 8 bases fitting TRBD2. TRBV23-1 falls under the ORF class, with uncertain function. In nucleotides, the CDR3 is TGCGCCAGCAGTCAATTTCCGGGAGGGGACCGGGTCGGGCAGTACTTC. Its protein is CASSQFPGGDRVGQYF.